A selection of T cell receptor beta chains follows, all from one sample in a study of cytomegalovirus exposure and HLA in healthy donors. TCRdb keeps only in-frame clones here, not all; method: immunoSEQ multiplex PCR. The sample comprises 120,000 or so clones, roughly 89% of which are singletons, and approximately 1% rests with the top ten. Sequencing was performed on PBMCs. The receptors shown here come from a woman between 18 and 29 years old in good health and CMV-seronegative. Each CDR3 is given with its conserved first and last residue.

CDR3aa: CASSNLAGGYGNEQFF
j_gene: TRBJ2-1
v_gene: TRBV28
len: 16

CDR3aa: CASSVDIGTGDQPQHF
j_gene: TRBJ1-5
v_gene: TRBV9
len: 16

CDR3aa: CASSPLSSGGDEQFF
j_gene: TRBJ2-1
v_gene: TRBV27
len: 15

CDR3aa: CASSQDPPGGRTGELFF
j_gene: TRBJ2-2
v_gene: TRBV4-3
len: 17

CDR3aa: CASSAQGYEKLFF
j_gene: TRBJ1-4
v_gene: TRBV2
len: 13

CDR3aa: CAWSGDMNTEAFF
j_gene: TRBJ1-1
v_gene: TRBV30
len: 13

CDR3aa: CASKEFMNTEAFF
j_gene: TRBJ1-1
v_gene: TRBV14
len: 13

CDR3aa: CASSRWLTDTQYF
j_gene: TRBJ2-3
v_gene: TRBV14
len: 13

CDR3aa: CASSSTPTGELFF
j_gene: TRBJ2-2
v_gene: TRBV5-8
len: 13

CDR3aa: CTSSQDRRGSFINSPLHF
j_gene: TRBJ1-6
v_gene: TRBV1
len: 18

CDR3aa: CASSGGDWTEAFF
j_gene: TRBJ1-1
v_gene: TRBV2
len: 13

CDR3aa: CAWSLWQPTYGYTF
j_gene: TRBJ1-2
v_gene: TRBV30
len: 14

CDR3aa: CASSEGQEYYGYTF
j_gene: TRBJ1-2
v_gene: TRBV6-1
len: 14

CDR3aa: CASSQAPANYGYTF
j_gene: TRBJ1-2
v_gene: TRBV4-3
len: 14

CDR3aa: CASSLGEPDTQYF
j_gene: TRBJ2-3
v_gene: TRBV7-2
len: 13

CDR3aa: CASSPGQVSDTQYF
j_gene: TRBJ2-3
v_gene: TRBV7-6
len: 14

CDR3aa: CASSQDREYTEAFF
j_gene: TRBJ1-1
v_gene: TRBV4-1
len: 14

CDR3aa: CAWRREASYNEQFF
j_gene: TRBJ2-1
v_gene: TRBV30
len: 14

CDR3aa: CASNRDNPTDTQYF
j_gene: TRBJ2-3
v_gene: TRBV2
len: 14

CDR3aa: CASTPREGYGYTF
j_gene: TRBJ1-2
v_gene: TRBV19
len: 13

CDR3aa: CASSFNFGQGARGYTF
j_gene: TRBJ1-2
v_gene: TRBV5-6
len: 16

CDR3aa: CASSPPAGKETQYF
j_gene: TRBJ2-5
v_gene: TRBV7-9
len: 14

CDR3aa: CASSGTSGILTDTQYF
j_gene: TRBJ2-3
v_gene: TRBV2
len: 16

CDR3aa: CASSFLGGGSYEQYF
j_gene: TRBJ2-7
v_gene: TRBV27
len: 15

CDR3aa: CASSRGQGRQNTEAFF
j_gene: TRBJ1-1
v_gene: TRBV28
len: 16

CDR3aa: CASSPGVPKETQYF
j_gene: TRBJ2-5
v_gene: TRBV5-4
len: 14

CDR3aa: CASKGRGRETQYF
j_gene: TRBJ2-5
v_gene: TRBV28
len: 13

CDR3aa: CAWRGTGESTDTQYF
j_gene: TRBJ2-3
v_gene: TRBV30
len: 15

CDR3aa: CAWSVQLPLHF
j_gene: TRBJ1-6
v_gene: TRBV30
len: 11

CDR3aa: CASRLQGSYNEQFF
j_gene: TRBJ2-1
v_gene: TRBV2
len: 14

CDR3aa: CASSYSRQGNQPQHF
j_gene: TRBJ1-5
v_gene: TRBV6-5
len: 15

CDR3aa: CASSLVAANTGELFF
j_gene: TRBJ2-2
v_gene: TRBV7-8
len: 15

CDR3aa: CASKPWGRNSPHEQFF
j_gene: TRBJ2-1
v_gene: TRBV27
len: 16

CDR3aa: CASSSGTGRSDEQYF
j_gene: TRBJ2-7
v_gene: TRBV7-7
len: 15

CDR3aa: CASSVVSGGRAGADTQYF
j_gene: TRBJ2-3
v_gene: TRBV9
len: 18

CDR3aa: CASSAGTSVNEQFF
j_gene: TRBJ2-1
v_gene: TRBV10-1
len: 14

CDR3aa: CASSLGTSGRNEQFF
j_gene: TRBJ2-1
v_gene: TRBV27
len: 15

CDR3aa: CASSPRGLQETQYF
j_gene: TRBJ2-5
v_gene: TRBV18
len: 14

CDR3aa: CASILSPRRRSGYTF
j_gene: TRBJ1-2
v_gene: TRBV19
len: 15

CDR3aa: CASSAGDSYNEQFF
j_gene: TRBJ2-1
v_gene: TRBV9
len: 14

CDR3aa: CASSPSSRDEKLFF
j_gene: TRBJ1-4
v_gene: TRBV18
len: 14

CDR3aa: CASSWGGTYGYTF
j_gene: TRBJ1-2
v_gene: TRBV27
len: 13

CDR3aa: CASSPRAEQFF
j_gene: TRBJ2-1
v_gene: TRBV5-5
len: 11

CDR3aa: CAWSATGASGELFF
j_gene: TRBJ2-2
v_gene: TRBV30
len: 14

CDR3aa: CASSLVGGGGDTEAFF
j_gene: TRBJ1-1
v_gene: TRBV5-1
len: 16

CDR3aa: CASSSGADTGELFF
j_gene: TRBJ2-2
v_gene: TRBV5-1
len: 14

CDR3aa: CARGQAVANYGYTF
j_gene: TRBJ1-2
v_gene: TRBV2
len: 14

CDR3aa: CASSYGAGGRNEQFF
j_gene: TRBJ2-1
v_gene: TRBV7-2
len: 15

CDR3aa: CASTPGTGYEQYF
j_gene: TRBJ2-7
v_gene: TRBV10-1
len: 13

CDR3aa: CASTQAVEETQYF
j_gene: TRBJ2-5
v_gene: TRBV10-2
len: 13

CDR3aa: CASSFPGTHNTEAFF
j_gene: TRBJ1-1
v_gene: TRBV28
len: 15

CDR3aa: CASSLLTAQETQYF
j_gene: TRBJ2-5
v_gene: TRBV27
len: 14

CDR3aa: CASSLSSLTGGITF
j_gene: TRBJ1-2
v_gene: TRBV28
len: 14

CDR3aa: CASSYLRTGTYEQYF
j_gene: TRBJ2-7
v_gene: TRBV6-5
len: 15